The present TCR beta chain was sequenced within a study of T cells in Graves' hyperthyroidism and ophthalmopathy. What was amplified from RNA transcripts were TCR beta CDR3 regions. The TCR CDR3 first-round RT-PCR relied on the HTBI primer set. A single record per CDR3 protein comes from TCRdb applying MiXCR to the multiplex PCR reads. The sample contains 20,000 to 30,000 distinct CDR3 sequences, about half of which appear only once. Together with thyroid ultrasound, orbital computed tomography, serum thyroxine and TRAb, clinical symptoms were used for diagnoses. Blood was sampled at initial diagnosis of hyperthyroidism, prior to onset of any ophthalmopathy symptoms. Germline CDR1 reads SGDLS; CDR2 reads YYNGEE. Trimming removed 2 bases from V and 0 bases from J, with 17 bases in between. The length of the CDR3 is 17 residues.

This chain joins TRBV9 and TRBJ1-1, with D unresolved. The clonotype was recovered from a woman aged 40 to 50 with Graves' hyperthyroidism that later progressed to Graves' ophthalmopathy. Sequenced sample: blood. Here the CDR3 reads CASSVHPHPSMNTEAFF. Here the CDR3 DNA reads TGTGCCAGCAGCGTCCACCCCCATCCGTCCATGAACACTGAAGCTTTCTTT.